The 31 T cell receptor beta chains below come from one sample, sequenced in a study of OX40 agonist ivuxolimab in advanced cancers. Method: immunoSEQ multiplex PCR; TCRdb's copy keeps in-frame clones and lacks some. Of about 5,100 clones in the sample, 66% were seen once. Specimen: CD4+ or CD8+ T cells sorted from blood, collected in a trial of the OX40 agonist ivuxolimab. The receptors were gathered from an adult with an advanced solid tumor such as melanoma, head and neck, liver or kidney cancer.

The chain combines TRBV6-5 with TRBJ1-6; no clear D. The germline gives CDR1 MNHEY, CDR2 SVGAGI. The CDR3 covers 13 residues. The V end was cut by 2 bases, the J end by 13 bases, with 12 bases between. The CDR3 loop is CASSYAGPQPLHF. DNA of the CDR3: TGTGCCAGCAGTTACGCCGGGCCCCAGCCCCTCCACTTT.

V usage is TRBV2 and J usage is TRBJ2-1, with 9 bases matching TRBD2. The CDR3 consists of 18 residues. V lost 0 bases, J lost 5 bases, and 11 bases stayed unmatched. Germline V gene lookup returns CDR1 SNHLY and CDR2 FYNNEI. The CDR3, as DNA: TGTGCCAGCAGTGAAGCGCTTTATGCGGGGGGGCCGAACAATGAGCAGTTCTTC. Its translation: CASSEALYAGGPNNEQFF.

This clone turned up a few times. The V gene is TRBV19, the J gene TRBJ1-2; 7 bases map to TRBD1. The germline gives CDR1 LNHDA, CDR2 SQIVND (reference sequence). V shed 5 bases, J shed 0 bases, and the junction held 12 bases outside the gene matches. This CDR3 is 17 amino acids long. In DNA, the CDR3 is TGTGCCAGTAGTGCTAACCCTCCGGACAGGACTAACTATGGCTACACCTTC. Protein: CASSANPPDRTNYGYTF.

CDR3 in amino acids: CASSPTGGRDEQYF. In DNA form, the CDR3 reads TGTGCCAGCAGCCCGACGGGGGGCCGGGACGAGCAGTACTTC. V gene TRBV4-2 combines with J gene TRBJ2-7; tentatively, D is TRBD2 (7 bases). The CDR3 runs 14 residues. V was shortened by 4 bases and J by 5 bases, with 15 bases between the two germline ends. Germline CDR1 is LGHNA and CDR2 is YNFKEQ.

The chain has TRBV15 and TRBJ2-3, with D possibly being TRBD1 (5 bases). Germline CDR1 is LNHNV and CDR2 is YYDKDF (reference sequence). CDR3 length: 12 residues. V lost 8 bases, J lost 5 bases, and 11 bases lay in between. The chain's CDR3 is CATHRLGDTQYF. CDR3 sequence (DNA): TGTGCCACCCACAGGTTGGGAGATACGCAGTATTTT.

The V gene is TRBV19, the J gene TRBJ1-3; tentative D call: TRBD1 (5 bases). The CDR3 length is 15 residues. Trimming took off 7 bases at V and 0 bases at J, with 13 bases between the two ends. Germline CDR1 and CDR2: LNHDA and SQIVND (reference sequence). This chain's CDR3 is CASTPTGVSGNTIYF. In DNA, the CDR3 is TGTGCCAGTACTCCTACGGGGGTCTCTGGAAACACCATATATTTT.

This sequence joins TRBV4-1 and TRBJ1-1; D possibly corresponds to TRBD1 (5 bases). V was clipped by 11 bases and J by 0 bases, with 13 bases between them. Germline values: CDR1 MGHRA, CDR2 YSYEKL. This CDR3 is built from 13 residues. In DNA, the CDR3 is TGCGCCGGGGGGAGAGGCCTGAACACTGAAGCTTTCTTT. Its protein product is CAGGRGLNTEAFF.

With respect to this clone: Its ends do not fully match the called genes, so a read error is possible. The chain couples TRBV13 to TRBJ1-2; 7 positions match TRBD1. The CDR3 extends over 14 amino acids. Germline V gives CDR1 PRHDT, CDR2 FYEKMQ (reference sequence). CDR3 coding DNA: TGTGCCAGCAGCGTAGGAGGGGGCGAATATGGCTACACCTTC. This codes for CASSVGGGEYGYTF. Variable domain in full (rest from reference TRBV13 and TRBJ1-2): AAGVIQSPRHLIKEKRETATLKCYPIPRHDTVYWYQQGPGQDPQFLISFYEKMQSDKGSIPDRFSAQQFSDYHSELNMSSLELGDSALYFCASSVGGGEYGYTFGSGTRLTVV.

J is TRBJ1-6 and V is TRBV9; a weak D match, TRBD1 (5 bases). Trimming cost V 3 bases and J 0 bases, with 16 bases left between them. Germline loops: CDR1 SGDLS, CDR2 YYNGEE. The CDR3 length is 18 residues. The CDR3 DNA is TGTGCCAGCAGCGCTCATTCCAAGGGGAGCTCCTATAATTCACCCCTCCACTTT. Translation: CASSAHSKGSSYNSPLHF.

J is TRBJ1-1 and V is TRBV4-3; D not resolved. CDR1 is LGHNA and CDR2 is YSLEER in the germline V gene. The CDR3 is made up of 14 amino acids. V lost 0 bases and J 5 bases, leaving 10 bases between the germline ends. The CDR3 DNA is TGCGCCAGCAGCCAAGATACAGAGCTAACTGAAGCTTTCTTT. This encodes CASSQDTELTEAFF.

V usage is TRBV11-2 and J usage is TRBJ1-1; tentatively, D is TRBD1 (5 bases). The V gene's germline CDR1 is SGHAT and CDR2 FQNNGV. This CDR3 has 14 residues. Trimming removed 6 bases from V and 5 bases from J, with 16 bases in between. The CDR3 reads CASSQMGGITEAFF. The CDR3 nucleotides read TGTGCCAGCAGTCAAATGGGGGGGATAACTGAAGCTTTCTTT.

The chain carries TRBV6-5 and TRBJ2-3, with TRBD1 matching 7 bases. CDR1 and CDR2 (germline): MNHEY, SVGAGI. V dropped 5 bases and J dropped 6; count of bases not matched to a gene: 5. CDR3 size: 13 residues. The CDR3 here is CASSNYRGDTQYF. The CDR3 DNA reads as TGTGCCAGCAGTAACTACAGGGGCGATACGCAGTATTTT.

The CDR3 DNA follows: TGTGCCAGCAGTGAAAATGTGTTTGGGGGTAATCAGCCCCAGCATTTT. The encoded protein is CASSENVFGGNQPQHF. The J gene is TRBJ1-5, the V gene TRBV6-1; maybe TRBD1 (5 bases). The CDR3 has 16 residues. The germline gives CDR1 MNHNS, CDR2 SASEGT. V lost 2 bases, J lost 4 bases, and 15 bases lay in between.

The V gene is TRBV4-3, the J gene TRBJ1-3; TRBD1 might be the D (6 bases). Deletions cut 3 bases from V and 0 bases from J, with 12 bases between. The CDR3 is 16 amino acids. Germline lookup yields CDR1 LGHNA and CDR2 YSLEER. CDR3 in amino acids: CASSHSPGDSGNTIYF. Here the CDR3 DNA reads TGCGCCAGCAGCCATTCACCAGGGGACTCTGGAAACACCATATATTTT.

The chain couples TRBV4-1 to TRBJ1-2; D not certain. The V gene's germline CDR1 is MGHRA and CDR2 YSYEKL. Trimming pared 4 bases from V and 4 bases from J, leaving 13 bases between. The CDR3 has 14 residues. This CDR3 is CASSPTKDAYGYTF. CDR3 nucleotide sequence: TGCGCCAGCAGCCCGACGAAAGATGCCTATGGCTACACCTTC.

This clone came up many times. The V gene is TRBV6-5, the J gene TRBJ2-7; D is undetermined. From germline, CDR1 is MNHEY and CDR2 SVGAGI. V dropped 2 bases and J dropped 4 bases, with 12 bases sitting between them. CDR3 size: 14 residues. CDR3: CASSYGRKPYEQYF. CDR3 nucleotide sequence: TGTGCCAGCAGTTACGGTAGGAAACCTTACGAGCAGTACTTC.

The chain is built from TRBV10-3 and TRBJ2-7; TRBD1 agrees at 9 bases. This CDR3 has 12 residues. J gave up 3 bases and V 6 bases, and 0 bases lay outside the gene matches. Germline lookup yields CDR1 ENHRY and CDR2 SYGVKD. The CDR3 DNA is TGTGCCATCAGGGGACAGGGCTACGAGCAGTACTTC. Translated: CAIRGQGYEQYF.

This chain links TRBV9 with TRBJ1-3; the D gene is possibly TRBD1 (5 bases). Germline V gene lookup returns CDR1 SGDLS and CDR2 YYNGEE. Trimming took off 8 bases at V and 0 bases at J, with 18 bases between the two ends. This CDR3 contains 16 residues. The CDR3 reads CARKDGGHHSGNTIYF. The CDR3 DNA reads as TGTGCCAGGAAAGACGGAGGACATCACTCTGGAAACACCATATATTTT.

This clone ranks as large. This chain connects TRBV19 to TRBJ1-3; D gene uncertain. Per germline, CDR1 LNHDA and CDR2 SQIVND (reference sequence). This CDR3 is 15 amino acids long. V lost 5 bases and J lost 0, with 11 bases in between. This chain's CDR3 is CASSDYTPSGNTIYF. CDR3 DNA sequence: TGTGCCAGTAGTGATTATACTCCCTCTGGAAACACCATATATTTT.

This clone has just a few counts. This chain connects TRBV9 to TRBJ2-5; D is uncertain. The V and J ends lost 0 bases and 5 bases respectively, with 14 bases between them. The CDR3 totals 15 residues. The germline CDR1 and CDR2 sequences are SGDLS and YYNGEE. CDR3 in amino acids: CASSVESRNLETQYF. The CDR3 region has the DNA TGTGCCAGCAGCGTAGAGTCGAGGAATTTGGAGACCCAGTACTTC.

The J gene is TRBJ2-1, the V gene TRBV27; TRBD2 agrees at 9 bases. Germline-derived CDR1 and CDR2 are MNHEY and SMNVEV (reference sequence). V dropped 6 bases and J dropped 1; count of bases not matched to a gene: 7. The length of the CDR3 is 16 residues. This CDR3 reads CASSPLGLASYNEQFF. In DNA, the CDR3 is TGTGCCAGCAGCCCGCTGGGACTAGCTTCCTACAATGAGCAGTTCTTC.

This clone has only one observation. The rearrangement joins TRBV27 to TRBJ2-2, with TRBD2 matching over 8 bases. Germline trimming cut 4 bases from V and 5 bases from J; bases unmatched to any gene: 9. Germline lookup yields CDR1 MNHEY and CDR2 SMNVEV (reference sequence). This CDR3 has 16 amino acids. The CDR3 DNA follows: TGTGCCAGCAGTTCCTCGGGGGGGGTGGTGACCGGGGAGCTGTTTTTT. Translation gives CASSSSGGVVTGELFF.

This clone was recorded a few times. The V call is TRBV5-4, the J call TRBJ1-2, with 10 bases fitting TRBD1. The germline CDR1 and CDR2 sequences are SGHNT and YYREEE (reference sequence). Germline trimming cut 3 bases from V and 4 bases from J; bases unmatched to any gene: 3. There are 14 residues in the CDR3. Here the CDR3 DNA reads TGTGCCAGCAGCTCCCGGGACAGGGGCTATGGCTACACCTTC. Its protein product is CASSSRDRGYGYTF.

The chain recombines TRBV28 with TRBJ1-2; D gene uncertain. The CDR3 contains 15 residues. V lost 4 bases and J 4 bases, leaving 16 bases between the germline ends. Germline V gene lookup returns CDR1 MDHEN and CDR2 SYDVKM. CDR3 nucleotide sequence: TGTGCCAGCAGTTCCGTTTCGGGCTACATCTATGGCTACACCTTC. Protein: CASSSVSGYIYGYTF.

The rearrangement joins TRBV4-2 to TRBJ2-3, with TRBD2 matching 11 bases. This CDR3 has 16 amino acids. The V gene end was trimmed by 5 bases and the J gene end by 6 bases; junction bases not matched to a gene: 10. CDR1 is LGHNA and CDR2 is YNFKEQ in the germline V gene. CDR3 bases: TGTGCCAGCAGCTCCTCCATAGCGGGGGGGCGGGATACGCAGTATTTT. It codes for CASSSSIAGGRDTQYF.

This clone is labeled as medium-sized. The chain combines TRBV7-8 with TRBJ2-1; tentatively, D is TRBD1 (5 bases). CDR1 is SGHVS, CDR2 FQNEAQ, per germline. This CDR3 is 16 amino acids long. The ends were cut back, 5 bases at V and 0 bases at J, with 14 bases in the middle. The CDR3: CASSLGIGASYNEQFF. Written as DNA, the CDR3 is TGTGCCAGCAGCCTCGGTATTGGGGCCTCCTACAATGAGCAGTTCTTC.

This clone was seen a few times. The V call is TRBV27, the J call TRBJ1-6; 7 bases agree with TRBD1. The CDR3 has 15 residues. The germline gives CDR1 MNHEY, CDR2 SMNVEV (reference sequence). V lost 4 bases and J lost 7; bases outside the gene matches: 7. CDR3 DNA: TGTGCCAGCAGTTCACAGGGGCAGATGAATTCACCCCTCCACTTT. Translating gives CASSSQGQMNSPLHF.

The chain carries TRBV6-4 and TRBJ1-5; D is unclear. The germline V gene encodes CDR1 MRHNA and CDR2 SNTAGT. V was cut by 2 bases and J by 2 bases, with 16 bases left in between. This CDR3 spans 17 amino acids. CDR3 nucleotides: TGTGCCAGCAGTGACAGGGTGGAGTGTTCGGGCAATCAGCCCCAGCATTTT. Translation gives CASSDRVECSGNQPQHF.

A word on this clone: A far larger clone is one base from this, pointing to a likely read error. The genes are TRBV23-1 and TRBJ1-1, with D hard to call. TRBV23-1 qualifies as an ORF whose function is uncertain. This CDR3 is built from 13 residues. V was cut by 6 bases and J by 1 base, with 9 bases left in between. The CDR3 protein is CASSPQRNTEAFF. The CDR3, as DNA: TGCGCCAGCAGCCCTCAGAGGAACACTGAAGCTTTCTTT.

The J gene is TRBJ2-2, the V gene TRBV7-3; 8 nucleotides match TRBD1. Per germline, CDR1 SGHTA and CDR2 FQGTGA. The CDR3 has 15 residues. Trimming took 4 bases from V and 6 from J; bases not matched to a gene: 7. CDR3 amino acids: CASSSADRASGELFF. In nucleotides, the CDR3 is TGTGCCAGCAGCTCCGCGGACAGGGCGTCCGGGGAGCTGTTTTTT.

CDR3 in amino acids: CATSSHSGQDQETQYF. As DNA, the CDR3 is TGTGCCACCAGCAGCCACTCCGGACAGGACCAAGAGACCCAGTACTTC. The chain joins TRBV15 to TRBJ2-5, with 7 nucleotides matching TRBD1. CDR1 LNHNV and CDR2 YYDKDF come from the germline V gene (reference sequence). V lost 3 bases to trimming and J lost 0 bases; unmatched junction nucleotides: 7. The CDR3 loop spans 16 amino acids.